These 14 T cell receptor beta chains originate from one sample sequenced in a study of blood T cell repertoires in COVID-19. Profiled with immunoSEQ multiplex PCR; TCRdb holds only in-frame clones, not every one. The sample has 200,000 to 250,000 clones, about 80% seen once; the top ten hold 1.9%. Sequences were obtained from peripheral blood. All receptors derive from a man under 40 who had recovered from COVID-19.

The rearrangement uses TRBV3-1 (or the pseudogene TRBV3-2) and TRBJ2-2, with 8 bases aligning to TRBD1. The CDR3 is 16 amino acids. The J segment lost 3 bases and the V segment lost 1 base, leaving 4 bases of the junction unmatched. CDR1 is LGHDT, CDR2 YNNKEL, per germline (reference sequence). The CDR3 protein is CASSQVRQGHTGELFF. CDR3 nucleotide sequence: TGTGCCAGCAGCCAAGTAAGACAGGGGCACACCGGGGAGCTGTTTTTT.

The rearrangement uses TRBV2 and TRBJ2-7; 9 bases line up with TRBD2. The CDR3 runs to 16 residues. The V and J ends lost 4 bases and 2 bases, in that order; junction bases with no gene match: 9. Germline values: CDR1 SNHLY, CDR2 FYNNEI. CDR3 region: CASSVAWRGGTYEQYF. The CDR3 bases are TGTGCCAGCAGTGTGGCCTGGCGGGGGGGAACCTACGAGCAGTACTTC.

The J gene is TRBJ2-7, the V gene TRBV13; weak D call: TRBD2 (7 bases). Germline CDR1 PRHDT, CDR2 FYEKMQ (reference sequence). The CDR3 is 14 amino acids. With 3 bases removed from V and 3 bases from J, the gap between germline ends came to 12 bases. The CDR3 nucleotides read TGTGCCAGCAGCTTCAGGGGCGGGGGCTACGAGCAGTACTTC. Translating it yields CASSFRGGGYEQYF.

The chain has TRBV7-2 and TRBJ2-2, with 7 bases identical to TRBD1. This CDR3 contains 15 residues. CDR1 and CDR2 from the germline V gene are SGHTA and FQGNSA. V lost 1 base, J lost 7 bases, and 6 bases stayed unmatched. CDR3 DNA sequence: TGTGCCAGCAGCTTAGGAGGGGGCCTCGGCGGGGAGCTGTTTTTT. Translated: CASSLGGGLGGELFF.

This clone came up a few times. The CDR3 is CASSYSSGRSPLHF. DNA for the CDR3: TGTGCCAGCAGTTACTCTTCAGGGCGTTCACCCCTCCACTTT. The chain uses TRBV6-5 and TRBJ1-6, with D maybe TRBD1 (5 bases). V lost 0 bases and J lost 9, with 9 bases in between. The CDR3 consists of 14 residues. Germline V gene lookup returns CDR1 MNHEY and CDR2 SVGAGI.

This clone was seen only a few times. CDR3 residues: CASSQVGTGLYGYTF. The CDR3 DNA sequence: TGTGCCAGCAGCCAAGTAGGGACAGGTCTTTATGGCTACACCTTC. This sequence joins TRBV3-1 (or the pseudogene TRBV3-2) and TRBJ1-2; 8 bases are shared with TRBD1. Germline CDR1 is LGHDT and CDR2 is YNNKEL (reference sequence). Trimming removed 1 base from V and 5 bases from J; junction bases left unmatched: 6. This CDR3 spans 15 amino acids.

This clone was seen a few times. This chain joins TRBV5-4 and TRBJ1-6; 9 bases are shared with TRBD1. The CDR3 length is 16 residues. V shed 4 bases, J shed 9 bases, and the junction held 11 bases outside the gene matches. Germline V lookup: CDR1 SGHNT, CDR2 YYREEE (reference sequence). Here the CDR3 reads CASSGDATGGASPLHF. Here the CDR3 DNA reads TGTGCCAGCAGCGGAGACGCAACAGGGGGCGCTTCACCCCTCCACTTT.

The chain uses TRBV6-5 and TRBJ2-2; TRBD1 is a possible D gene (6 bases). V gave up 1 base and J gave up 4 bases, with 7 bases separating them. Germline assignment: CDR1 MNHEY and CDR2 SVGAGI. This CDR3 is built from 14 residues. CDR3 in DNA: TGTGCCAGCAGTTACTTCAGGGGCACCGGGGAGCTGTTTTTT. This encodes CASSYFRGTGELFF.

This clone occurred once. This chain connects TRBV6-5 to TRBJ1-1, with no clear D. The germline V gene encodes CDR1 MNHEY and CDR2 SVGAGI. The CDR3 runs to 13 residues. Trimming left V 2 bases short and J 1 base short, with 5 bases between. CDR3 amino acids: CASSYGQNTEAFF. The CDR3 nucleotides read TGTGCCAGCAGTTACGGCCAGAACACTGAAGCTTTCTTT.

The chain uses TRBV5-8 and TRBJ1-1, with 8 bases that match TRBD1. The length of the CDR3 is 13 residues. Germline V CDR1 and CDR2: SGHTS, YDEGEE. V lost 0 bases, J lost 9 bases, and 4 bases stayed unmatched. CDR3: CASSLVWDRKAFF. The CDR3 DNA reads as TGTGCCAGCAGCTTGGTATGGGACAGGAAAGCTTTCTTT.

The chain links TRBV7-2 to TRBJ2-5; D is perhaps TRBD2 (5 bases). The CDR3 is 14 residues long. Germline V gives CDR1 SGHTA, CDR2 FQGNSA. The germline V and J ends were trimmed by 5 bases and 5 bases, with 15 bases remaining between them. CDR3 protein: CASSPEDGRETQYF. CDR3 nucleotide sequence: TGTGCCAGCAGCCCGGAGGACGGAAGGGAGACCCAGTACTTC.

The chain carries TRBV7-6 and TRBJ2-7; D is possibly TRBD1 (6 bases). Germline assignment: CDR1 SGHVS and CDR2 FNYEAQ. The V end lost 2 bases, the J end lost 2 bases, and 10 bases lay between the germline ends. The CDR3 loop spans 14 amino acids. CDR3 sequence: CASSLQGPTYEQYF. The CDR3, as DNA: TGTGCCAGCAGCTTACAGGGGCCAACCTACGAGCAGTACTTC.

This chain connects TRBV18 to TRBJ2-3; D not resolved. CDR3 length: 15 residues. Germline V gene sequence: CDR1 KGHSH, CDR2 LQKENI. V lost 5 bases and J lost 0, with 12 bases in between. The CDR3 protein is CASSVTRASTDTQYF. CDR3 bases: TGTGCCAGCTCAGTGACTCGAGCTAGCACAGATACGCAGTATTTT.

This clone has a single count. The chain links TRBV11-2 to TRBJ2-1; TRBD2 aligns across 11 bases. Germline trimming cut 4 bases from V and 7 bases from J; bases unmatched to any gene: 15. This CDR3 spans 18 amino acids. CDR1 is SGHAT, CDR2 FQNNGV, per germline. CDR3 region: CASSSRYGTSGGRNEQFF. CDR3 DNA sequence: TGTGCCAGCAGCTCCCGTTACGGAACTAGCGGGGGTCGGAATGAGCAGTTCTTC.